Reported below is one T cell receptor beta chain. V lost 5 bases and J lost 4, with 18 bases in between. This CDR3 comprises 15 residues. The germline gives CDR1 SEHNR, CDR2 FQNEAQ (reference sequence). The record originates from a study of control samples from healthy donors and cancer patients. The method was immunoSEQ multiplex PCR; TCRdb's version includes in-frame clones alone and lacks a portion of them. The table has roughly 400,000 clones, 90% seen once; the top ten hold more than 6%. The clonotype comes from a man aged 35 to 55 with head and neck cancer. Specimen: PBMCs. The chain links TRBV7-9 to TRBJ2-7; D may be TRBD1 (6 bases). For the CDR3, the DNA is TGTGCCAGCAGCCCACCCCCCGCCGGACAGTACGAGCAGTACTTC. Translation: CASSPPPAGQYEQYF. The full variable domain, its missing parts supplied by reference TRBV7-9 and TRBJ2-7, is DTGVSQNPRHKITKRGQNVTFRCDPISEHNRLYWYRQTLGQGPEFLTYFQNEAQLEKSRLLSDRFSAERPKGSFSTLEIQRTEQGDSAMYLCASSPPPAGQYEQYFGPGTRLTVT.